This T cell receptor beta chain came from a study of T cell responses to AZD1222 COVID-19 vaccine. The data were produced by immunoSEQ multiplex PCR, yet TCRdb's version contains in-frame clones alone and is incomplete. The repertoire holds roughly 130,000 clones, with 75% to 90% as singletons. The CDR3 has 16 amino acids. Germline CDR1 is KGHSH and CDR2 is LQKENI. Trimming at V came to 3 bases and at J to 2 bases, leaving 6 bases not matched to a gene. The rearrangement links TRBV18 to TRBJ1-5, with 8 bases matching TRBD1. Here the sequenced sample was peripheral blood, taken on day 0 of AZD1222 vaccination. This TCR was recovered from an adult in good health. CDR3 in amino acids: CASSPFGQGGNQPQHF. As DNA, the CDR3 is TGTGCCAGCTCACCCTTCGGACAGGGCGGCAATCAGCCCCAGCATTTT.